The 24 T cell receptor beta chains presented below share a single source sample, sequenced in a study of shared clonotypes between healthy human individuals. The assay was immunoSEQ multiplex PCR, and TCRdb's table has in-frame clones only and misses some. The data contain some 2,000,000 clones, approximately 96% of them singletons. Sequenced sample: naive CD4+ T cells sorted from blood. Subset defined: CD45RA+ positively selected. These receptors originate from a man younger than 35 in good health.

V and J are TRBV5-8 and TRBJ1-2; D unresolved. V lost 4 bases, J lost 1 base, and 14 bases lay in between. Germline CDR1 reads SGHTS; CDR2 reads YDEGEE. The CDR3 sequence is 15 residues long. CDR3 residues: CASSIVMTLNYGYTF. As DNA, the CDR3 is TGTGCCAGCAGCATTGTAATGACTCTTAACTATGGCTACACCTTC.

This clone was observed once. The chain recombines TRBV6-4 with TRBJ2-3; unclear D gene. Trimming left V 3 bases short and J 3 bases short, with 7 bases between. This CDR3 region has 13 residues. CDR1 and CDR2 (germline): MRHNA, SNTAGT. CDR3 sequence: CASSEPRTDTQYF. For the CDR3, the DNA is TGTGCCAGCAGTGAGCCCCGAACAGATACGCAGTATTTT.

This chain joins TRBV2 and TRBJ2-7; D may be TRBD1 (6 bases). This CDR3 has 15 residues. Trimming left V 0 bases short and J 0 bases short, with 9 bases between. Germline CDR1 is SNHLY and CDR2 is FYNNEI. CDR3: CASSEADSTSYEQYF. The CDR3 DNA follows: TGTGCCAGCAGTGAAGCGGACAGTACCTCCTACGAGCAGTACTTC. The whole variable domain, remainder taken from reference TRBV2 and TRBJ2-7, is EPEVTQTPSHQVTQMGQEVILRCVPISNHLYFYWYRQILGQKVEFLVSFYNNEISEKSEIFDDQFSVERPDGSNFTLKIRSTKLEDSAMYFCASSEADSTSYEQYFGPGTRLTVT.

DNA of the CDR3: TGTGCCAGCAGCGTAGCCCTAGCTAATTCACCCCTCCACTTT. It is translated as CASSVALANSPLHF. The chain is built from TRBV9 and TRBJ1-6; D gene unclear. Trimming took 0 bases from V and 6 from J, leaving 7 bases between them. The CDR3 consists of 14 residues. CDR1 is SGDLS, CDR2 YYNGEE, per germline.

The chain joins TRBV6-1 to TRBJ2-3; TRBD1 aligns across 9 bases. Losses at the gene ends were 6 bases for V and 3 bases for J; bases not matched to a gene: 7. This CDR3 has 15 amino acids. Germline CDR1 is MNHNS and CDR2 is SASEGT. The DNA for the CDR3 is TGTGCCAGCAGCGACGGGGACAGGGTTACAGATACGCAGTATTTT. Its translation is CASSDGDRVTDTQYF.

V and J are TRBV7-9 and TRBJ2-1; no clear D gene. Trimming stripped 5 bases from V and 0 bases from J, with 14 bases between. This CDR3 spans 16 amino acids. CDR1 SEHNR and CDR2 FQNEAQ come from the germline V gene (reference sequence). The CDR3 DNA follows: TGTGCCAGCAGCCCCACCGGGTCTAGCTCCTACAATGAGCAGTTCTTC. This encodes CASSPTGSSSYNEQFF.

V gene TRBV7-2 combines with J gene TRBJ1-3, with a weak D call TRBD1 (5 bases). V shed 5 bases and J shed 4 bases, with 15 bases lying between them. Looked up from germline, CDR1 is SGHTA and CDR2 is FQGNSA. The CDR3 contains 15 residues. The chain's CDR3 is CASSLQVPSGNTIYF. The CDR3 DNA reads TGTGCCAGCAGCCTACAGGTTCCCTCGGGAAACACCATATATTTT.

The chain employs TRBV19 and TRBJ1-3; D call uncertain. This CDR3 has 13 residues. V lost 6 bases and J 1 base, leaving 7 bases between the germline ends. Per germline, CDR1 LNHDA and CDR2 SQIVND (reference sequence). CDR3 sequence: CASRAASGNTIYF. CDR3 nucleotides: TGTGCCAGTAGAGCGGCTTCTGGAAACACCATATATTTT.

The chain joins TRBV7-2 to TRBJ2-7, with 7 bases aligning to TRBD1. In germline, CDR1 is SGHTA, CDR2 FQGNSA. The CDR3 consists of 14 residues. V shed 5 bases, J shed 2 bases, and the junction held 6 bases outside the gene matches. In DNA, the CDR3 is TGTGCCAGCAGCCCGGGGACAGTGGCCTACGAGCAGTACTTC. Translating gives CASSPGTVAYEQYF.

This chain joins TRBV27 and TRBJ1-6; the D is unclear. Germline-derived CDR1 and CDR2 are MNHEY and SMNVEV (reference sequence). V lost 9 bases to trimming and J lost 7 bases, with 19 bases between them. The CDR3 totals 15 residues. The CDR3, as DNA: TGTGCCAGTAGTCGGATGGGCCTTGGGAATTCACCCCTCCACTTT. Translated: CASSRMGLGNSPLHF.

The rearrangement links TRBV25-1 to TRBJ1-4; D remains unclear. Germline V CDR1 and CDR2: MGHDK, SYGVNS. Between the trimmed V and J ends, which lost 6 bases and 7 bases, there was a span of 18 bases. CDR3 length: 15 amino acids. The CDR3 region is CASRGRRASREKLFF. As DNA, the CDR3 is TGTGCCAGCAGGGGCAGGCGGGCAAGCCGTGAAAAACTGTTTTTT.

This clone has a handful of counts. At one end the junction does not follow the germline gene, possibly because of a read error. The gene calls are TRBV10-2 and TRBJ1-2; D unclear. The CDR3 runs 13 residues. CDR1 and CDR2 from the germline V gene are WSHSY and SAAADI. The CDR3 nucleotides read TGCGCCACCAGTCCGACAAAGAACTATGGCTACACCTTC. Protein sequence: CATSPTKNYGYTF.

The chain uses TRBV5-1 and TRBJ2-5; D is uncertain. Trimming stripped 7 bases from V and 1 base from J, with 17 bases between. Per the germline V gene, CDR1 is SGHRS and CDR2 is YFSETQ. The CDR3 extends over 15 amino acids. Here the CDR3 DNA reads TGCGCCAGCGGAGTGTCATACCCCGTCCAAGAGACCCAGTACTTC. As protein: CASGVSYPVQETQYF.

This rearrangement joins TRBV19 to TRBJ2-7; no definite D call. V gave up 6 bases and J gave up 0 bases, with 9 bases separating them. Germline assignment: CDR1 LNHDA and CDR2 SQIVND (reference sequence). The CDR3 consists of 13 residues. CDR3 nucleotide sequence: TGTGCCAGTAGGGAACGACCCTCCTACGAGCAGTACTTC. It translates to CASRERPSYEQYF.

For this clone: Within the sample, other DNA sequences also encode this same CDR3. The chain joins TRBV10-3 to TRBJ1-1; 9 positions agree with TRBD1. The CDR3 covers 14 residues. Germline trimming cut 5 bases from V and 1 base from J; bases unmatched to any gene: 2. In germline, CDR1 is ENHRY, CDR2 SYGVKD. CDR3 nucleotides: TGTGCCATCAGTTTGACAGGGGGGAACACTGAAGCTTTCTTT. Translating it yields CAISLTGGNTEAFF.

Concerning this clone itself: Other DNA sequences in this sample translate to the same CDR3. V usage is TRBV19 and J usage is TRBJ2-3; unclear D gene. Per germline, CDR1 LNHDA and CDR2 SQIVND (reference sequence). V was trimmed by 6 bases and J by 6 bases, leaving 10 bases between them. CDR3 length: 12 residues. CDR3 in DNA: TGTGCCAGTAGCATCCTTGGGGATACGCAGTATTTT. Residues: CASSILGDTQYF.

The V gene is TRBV7-9, the J gene TRBJ2-2, with TRBD2 matching 7 bases. The V and J ends lost 5 bases and 5 bases, in that order; junction bases with no gene match: 11. Germline CDR1 is SEHNR and CDR2 is FQNEAQ (reference sequence). There are 16 residues in the CDR3. The CDR3 loop reads CASSPQRDPPTGELFF. As DNA, the CDR3 is TGTGCCAGCAGCCCTCAGCGGGACCCCCCAACCGGGGAGCTGTTTTTT.

The CDR3, as DNA: TGTGCCAGCTCACCACGGTCTAGCGGGAGGGCCGACACCGGGGAGCTGTTTTTT. Protein product: CASSPRSSGRADTGELFF. The V gene is TRBV18, the J gene TRBJ2-2, with TRBD2 matching 12 bases. Trimming took 1 base from V and 3 from J; bases not matched to a gene: 6. The CDR3 is 18 residues long. CDR1 is KGHSH, CDR2 LQKENI, per germline.

This chain joins TRBV18 and TRBJ2-7; D may match TRBD1 or TRBD2 (5 bases each). The V end was cut by 6 bases, the J end by 0 bases, with 6 bases between. The CDR3 sequence is 12 residues long. The germline gives CDR1 KGHSH, CDR2 LQKENI. Here the CDR3 reads CASSGVSYEQYF. The CDR3 DNA reads as TGTGCCAGCTCGGGGGTCTCCTACGAGCAGTACTTC.

J is TRBJ1-3 and V is TRBV10-2; unclear D gene. The ends were cut back, 10 bases at V and 0 bases at J, with 16 bases in the middle. The CDR3 consists of 15 residues. Germline-derived CDR1 and CDR2 are WSHSY and SAAADI. In DNA form, the CDR3 reads TGCGCCACCTCTACCGGACGCAACTCTGGAAACACCATATATTTT. Translating it yields CATSTGRNSGNTIYF.

For this clone: Other DNA sequences in this specimen translate into the identical CDR3. V and J are TRBV7-2 and TRBJ2-5; 8 bases map to TRBD2. The CDR3 consists of 14 residues. The V gene end was trimmed by 2 bases and the J gene end by 1 base; junction bases not matched to a gene: 0. The V gene's germline CDR1 is SGHTA and CDR2 FQGNSA. DNA of the CDR3: TGTGCCAGCAGCTTACTAGCGGGCCAAGAGACCCAGTACTTC. This codes for CASSLLAGQETQYF.

The J gene is TRBJ2-3, the V gene TRBV5-1; 7 bases map to TRBD1. The V gene end was trimmed by 4 bases and the J gene end by 3 bases; junction bases not matched to a gene: 5. Germline CDR1 and CDR2: SGHRS and YFSETQ. The CDR3 runs 14 residues. The CDR3 DNA follows: TGCGCCAGCAGCGCATGGGACAGTACAGATACGCAGTATTTT. Amino acid sequence: CASSAWDSTDTQYF.

This chain connects TRBV6-5 to TRBJ1-5; no firm D call. The CDR3 runs 13 residues. CDR1 is MNHEY, CDR2 SVGAGI, per germline. V lost 6 bases and J 5 bases, leaving 11 bases between the germline ends. The CDR3 DNA sequence: TGTGCCAGCAGACCGTACTCCGATCAGCCCCAGCATTTT. Protein product: CASRPYSDQPQHF.

V and J are TRBV5-6 and TRBJ1-3, with D uncertain. The CDR3 extends over 12 amino acids. Trimming pared 6 bases from V and 0 bases from J, leaving 4 bases between. Germline CDR1 and CDR2: SGHDT and YYEEEE. CDR3 nucleotides: TGTGCCAGCATCGTCTCTGGAAACACCATATATTTT. Residues: CASIVSGNTIYF. The full variable domain, its missing parts supplied by reference TRBV5-6 and TRBJ1-3, is DAGVTQSPTHLIKTRGQQVTLRCSPKSGHDTVSWYQQALGQGPQFIFQYYEEEERQRGNFPDRFSGHQFPNYSSELNVNALLLGDSALYLCASIVSGNTIYFGEGSWLTVV.